This T cell receptor (beta chain) comes out of a study of blood T cells in healthy people across ages. This clonotype was detected once. The junction differs from germline at one of its ends, possibly a read error. Every sample had a minimum of 6.5 million PBMCs isolated. This CDR3 contains 14 residues. Germline-derived CDR1 and CDR2 are SGDLS and YYNGEE. Through a sample-barcoded 5' primer and a J-beta primer mix, a second PCR was run for 7 to 11 cycles. The template-switch adaptor was a 5' adaptor with 12 random nucleotides. It tagged each cDNA molecule. TCRdb called the 5' RACE reads again in MiXCR, with one record for every CDR3 protein. The sample holds hundreds of thousands of distinct CDR3 sequences, roughly three fifths seen once.

The clonotype was recovered from a man aged 35 to 55 in good health. Specimen: blood. This rearrangement joins TRBV9 to TRBJ2-7, with D possibly matching TRBD1 (6 bases). The DNA of the CDR3 is TGTACCAGCAGCGTGGACGGGACAAATGGCGAGCAGTACTTC. It translates to CTSSVDGTNGEQYF.